The rows below give T cell receptor beta chains drawn from one sample of a study of Tregs in tolerant kidney transplant recipients. Generated by immunoSEQ multiplex PCR, the TCRdb table keeps only in-frame clones and is missing some. The profile covers approximately 1,500 clones, with around 87% appearing a single time and roughly 4.3% taken by the ten largest. These receptors are not linked to any known antigen. Sequencing was done on a sample of CD4+ T cells from blood cultured with allogeneic cells. The receptors come from a human donor in good health. Both conserved end residues are part of each CDR3. The D gene is left open where the match is weak. Not every row has a clone size; where given, it reads once, few, many or a size class.

j_call: TRBJ1-1; d_call: NA; clone_size: NA; v_call: TRBV11-3; cdr3_nt: TGTGCCAGCAGCCTCATCATGGTAGGGGAAGCTTTCTTT; cdr3_aa: CASSLIMVGEAFF
j_call: TRBJ2-5; d_call: NA; clone_size: NA; v_call: TRBV9; cdr3_nt: TGTGCCAGCAGCGTAGGGGGGCTCCAAGAGACCCAGTACTTC; cdr3_aa: CASSVGGLQETQYF
j_call: TRBJ2-7; d_call: TRBD1; clone_size: NA; v_call: TRBV2; cdr3_nt: TGTGCCAGCAGCCGGGACAGGTCCTACGAGCAGTACTTC; cdr3_aa: CASSRDRSYEQYF
j_call: TRBJ1-5; d_call: TRBD1; clone_size: NA; v_call: TRBV19; cdr3_nt: TGTGCCAGTAGTGGACAGGGGTTCAATCAGCCCCAGCATTTT; cdr3_aa: CASSGQGFNQPQHF
j_call: TRBJ2-1; d_call: NA; clone_size: few; v_call: TRBV6-5; cdr3_nt: TGTGCCAGCAGTTACGCCCGACTAGAATGGGATGAGCAGTTCTTC; cdr3_aa: CASSYARLEWDEQFF
j_call: TRBJ1-5; d_call: TRBD1; clone_size: NA; v_call: TRBV6-6; cdr3_nt: TGTGCCAGCAGTTACCCGACAGGGCCCGGGAATCAGCCCCAGCATTTT; cdr3_aa: CASSYPTGPGNQPQHF
j_call: TRBJ2-2; d_call: TRBD2; clone_size: NA; v_call: TRBV29-1; cdr3_nt: TGCAGCGTCCGGACTAGCGGGGGCCTATCCACCGGGGAGCTGTTTTTT; cdr3_aa: CSVRTSGGLSTGELFF
j_call: TRBJ1-2; d_call: TRBD1; clone_size: NA; v_call: TRBV5-6; cdr3_nt: TGTGCCAGCAGCTTGCCCGGACAGGCGCATATAAATGGCTACACCTTC; cdr3_aa: CASSLPGQAHINGYTF
j_call: TRBJ1-1; d_call: NA; clone_size: NA; v_call: TRBV9; cdr3_nt: TGTGCCAGCAGCCCCCGGAGAGGGAACACTGAAGCTTTCTTT; cdr3_aa: CASSPRRGNTEAFF
j_call: TRBJ2-3; d_call: NA; clone_size: NA; v_call: TRBV5-8; cdr3_nt: TGTGCCAGCACCCCAACCGGCGGGAAAACAGATACGCAGTATTTT; cdr3_aa: CASTPTGGKTDTQYF
j_call: TRBJ2-1; d_call: TRBD2; clone_size: once; v_call: TRBV30; cdr3_nt: TGTGCCTGGAGTTTGGGGGGGGACTACAATGAGCAGTTCTTC; cdr3_aa: CAWSLGGDYNEQFF
j_call: TRBJ1-1; d_call: NA; clone_size: NA; v_call: TRBV7-6; cdr3_nt: TGTGCCAGCAGCTTAGGGTTGGAGAACACTGAAGCTTTCTTT; cdr3_aa: CASSLGLENTEAFF
j_call: TRBJ1-5; d_call: NA; clone_size: NA; v_call: TRBV6-6; cdr3_nt: TGTGCCAGCAGTAGAACAGGTGGTGGGAGTCAGCCCCAGCATTTT; cdr3_aa: CASSRTGGGSQPQHF
j_call: TRBJ2-2; d_call: NA; clone_size: NA; v_call: TRBV30; cdr3_nt: TGTGCCTGGAGTGTCGGGGGATCTAACACCGGGGAGCTGTTTTTT; cdr3_aa: CAWSVGGSNTGELFF
j_call: TRBJ1-4; d_call: NA; clone_size: NA; v_call: TRBV19; cdr3_nt: TGTGCCAGTAGTATCCTCGCCAGGCCCGTACTCCAACTGTTTTTT; cdr3_aa: CASSILARPVLQLFF
j_call: TRBJ2-5; d_call: TRBD2; clone_size: NA; v_call: TRBV19; cdr3_nt: TGTGCCAGTAGTTCTAGCGGGGGGTACGGGGAGACCCAGTACTTC; cdr3_aa: CASSSSGGYGETQYF
j_call: TRBJ1-3; d_call: NA; clone_size: NA; v_call: TRBV7-8; cdr3_nt: TGTGCCAGCAGCGCGGAATCCGCGCTAGGAAACACCATATATTTT; cdr3_aa: CASSAESALGNTIYF
j_call: TRBJ1-5; d_call: TRBD1; clone_size: once; v_call: TRBV7-8; cdr3_nt: TGTGCCAGCAGCGCTAGGGTCGGGCAGGGGGTTCAGCCCCAGCATTTT; cdr3_aa: CASSARVGQGVQPQHF